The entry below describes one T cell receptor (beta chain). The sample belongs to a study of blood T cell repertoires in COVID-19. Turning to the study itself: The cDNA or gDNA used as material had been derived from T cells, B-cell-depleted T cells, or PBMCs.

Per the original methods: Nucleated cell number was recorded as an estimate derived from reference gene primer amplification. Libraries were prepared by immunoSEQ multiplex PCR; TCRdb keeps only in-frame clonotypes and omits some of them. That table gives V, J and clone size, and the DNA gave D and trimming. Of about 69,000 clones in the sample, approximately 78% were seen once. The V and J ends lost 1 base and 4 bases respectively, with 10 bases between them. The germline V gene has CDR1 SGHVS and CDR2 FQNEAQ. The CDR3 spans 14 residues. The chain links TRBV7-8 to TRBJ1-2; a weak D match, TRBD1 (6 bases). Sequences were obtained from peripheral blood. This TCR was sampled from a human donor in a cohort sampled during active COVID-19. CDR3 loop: CASSLGTATYGYTF. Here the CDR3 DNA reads TGTGCCAGCAGCTTAGGGACAGCTACCTATGGCTACACCTTC.